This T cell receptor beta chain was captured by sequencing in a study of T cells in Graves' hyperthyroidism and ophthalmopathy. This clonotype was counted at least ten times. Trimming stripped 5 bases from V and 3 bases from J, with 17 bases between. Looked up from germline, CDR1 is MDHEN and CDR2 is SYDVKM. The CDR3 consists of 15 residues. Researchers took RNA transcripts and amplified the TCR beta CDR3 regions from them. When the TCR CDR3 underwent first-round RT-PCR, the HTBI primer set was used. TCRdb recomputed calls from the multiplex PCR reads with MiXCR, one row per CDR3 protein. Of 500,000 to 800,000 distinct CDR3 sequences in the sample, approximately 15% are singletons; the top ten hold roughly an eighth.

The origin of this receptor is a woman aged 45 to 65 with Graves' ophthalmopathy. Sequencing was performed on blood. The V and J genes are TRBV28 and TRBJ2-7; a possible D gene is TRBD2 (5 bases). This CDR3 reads CASSQSPTTNYEQYF. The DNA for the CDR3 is TGTGCCAGCAGTCAATCTCCGACTACGAACTACGAGCAGTACTTC.